The 14 T cell receptor beta chains below all came from one sample that was sequenced in a study of blood T cells in healthy people across ages. It was with a sample-barcoded 5' primer and a J-beta primer mix that a second PCR of about 6 to 12 cycles was run. Each CDR3 protein is one row after TCRdb ran MiXCR on the 5' RACE reads. In the table there are 1.5 million to 2 million distinct CDR3 sequences, roughly 28% of which are singletons. Sequencing input: blood. These receptors all come from a woman in her twenties or thirties in good health.

The chain links TRBV12-3 or TRBV12-4 to TRBJ1-1; TRBD1 might be the D (5 bases). The CDR3 is 14 amino acids. V lost 5 bases and J lost 5, with 15 bases in between. CDR3 bases: TGTGCCAGCAGTACCCAGGGCCATCTGACTGAAGCTTTCTTT. Translated: CASSTQGHLTEAFF.

This clonotype has a count of ten or more. V usage is TRBV12-3 or TRBV12-4 and J usage is TRBJ2-3; weak D call: TRBD2 (5 bases). The CDR3 spans 11 residues. V dropped 6 bases and J dropped 10 bases, with 11 bases sitting between them. The CDR3 here is CASSPGSPQYF. The CDR3, as DNA: TGTGCCAGCAGCCCGGGGTCTCCGCAGTATTTT.

This clonotype was picked up many times. CDR3 amino acids: CASSLYRQREETQYF. The CDR3 DNA reads as TGTGCCAGCAGTTTATACAGACAGCGTGAAGAGACCCAGTACTTC. The chain links TRBV12-3 or TRBV12-4 to TRBJ2-5; tentatively, D is TRBD1 (5 bases). This CDR3 has 15 residues. The V and J ends lost 2 bases and 3 bases respectively, with 13 bases between them.

This clonotype was counted between two and nine times. The genes are TRBV27 and TRBJ1-4; D possibly corresponds to TRBD1 (6 bases). Germline V gene lookup returns CDR1 MNHEY and CDR2 SMNVEV (reference sequence). The CDR3 has 14 residues. The V gene lost 3 bases and the J gene lost 8 bases, with 13 bases spanning the gap. The CDR3: CASSLISGEEKLFF. CDR3 nucleotides: TGTGCCAGCAGTTTGATCTCAGGGGAGGAAAAACTGTTTTTT.

In this sample, this clonotype turned up a few times. The gene calls are TRBV10-1 and TRBJ2-1; no reliable D call. The germline gives CDR1 WNHNN, CDR2 SYGVQD (reference sequence). This CDR3 spans 14 amino acids. With 3 bases removed from V and 7 bases from J, the gap between germline ends came to 13 bases. This CDR3 reads CASSDTLQRNEQFF. DNA of the CDR3: TGCGCCAGCAGTGACACACTCCAACGAAATGAGCAGTTCTTC.

The table lists this clonotype with many counts. The genes are TRBV28 and TRBJ2-5; perhaps TRBD2 as D (7 bases). Between the trimmed V and J ends, which lost 2 bases and 4 bases, there was a span of 11 bases. This CDR3 is built from 14 residues. Germline V gene lookup returns CDR1 MDHEN and CDR2 SYDVKM. The chain's CDR3 is CASSLRRGGETQYF. Written as DNA, the CDR3 is TGTGCCAGCAGTTTACGGAGGGGGGGAGAGACCCAGTACTTC.

This chain joins TRBV7-3 and TRBJ2-7, with TRBD2 matching 9 bases. The J segment lost 5 bases and the V segment lost 3 bases, leaving 5 bases of the junction unmatched. This CDR3 has 14 residues. The V gene's germline CDR1 is SGHTA and CDR2 FQGTGA. This CDR3 is CASSLRGGVHEQYF. CDR3 sequence (DNA): TGTGCCAGCAGCTTGCGGGGGGGCGTCCACGAGCAGTACTTC.

A few counts support this clonotype. The chain's CDR3 is CASSQPGQGAAEAFF. The CDR3 DNA is TGCGCCAGCAGCCAACCGGGACAGGGGGCTGCTGAAGCTTTCTTT. This chain connects TRBV5-1 to TRBJ1-1, with TRBD1 identical over 12 bases. From germline, CDR1 is SGHRS and CDR2 YFSETQ. The V and J ends lost 4 bases and 6 bases, in that order; junction bases with no gene match: 7. This CDR3 region has 15 residues. The variable domain in full, completed from reference TRBV5-1 and TRBJ1-1, reads KAGVTQTPRYLIKTRGQQVTLSCSPISGHRSVSWYQQTPGQGLQFLFEYFSETQRNKGNFPGRFSGRQFSNSRSEMNVSTLELGDSALYLCASSQPGQGAAEAFFGQGTRLTVV.

In this sample, this clonotype turned up many times. The chain uses TRBV7-2 and TRBJ2-1; TRBD2 might be the D (5 bases). V was pared by 5 bases and J by 6 bases, with 20 bases between. This CDR3 spans 16 amino acids. The germline V gene encodes CDR1 SGHTA and CDR2 FQGNSA. The CDR3 loop reads CASSLDGTSLANEQFF. Here the CDR3 DNA reads TGTGCCAGCAGCCTCGACGGCACGTCGCTAGCCAATGAGCAGTTCTTC.

This clonotype was seen only a few times. CDR3 DNA: TGCAGTGCTCCCTCCAGGGGAAGAAAGGTAAAACCTAACACTGAAGCTTTCTTT. This codes for CSAPSRGRKVKPNTEAFF. The V call is TRBV20-1, the J call TRBJ1-1, with D perhaps matching TRBD1 (6 bases). Germline assignment: CDR1 DFQATT and CDR2 SNEGSKA (reference sequence). The CDR3 is 18 residues long. The V and J ends lost 5 bases and 2 bases respectively, with 27 bases between them.

The chain recombines TRBV7-2 with TRBJ2-1; D is uncertain. Trimming pared 2 bases from V and 10 bases from J, leaving 12 bases between. This CDR3 spans 13 amino acids. CDR1 is SGHTA, CDR2 FQGNSA, per germline. DNA of the CDR3: TGTGCCAGCAGCTTATCCTGGTCAATCGAGCAGTTCTTC. It is translated as CASSLSWSIEQFF. Full variable domain (remainder filled in from reference TRBV7-2 and TRBJ2-1): GAGVSQSPSNKVTEKGKDVELRCDPISGHTALYWYRQSLGQGLEFLIYFQGNSAPDKSGLPSDRFSAERTGGSVSTLTIQRTQQEDSAVYLCASSLSWSIEQFFGPGTRLTVL.

J is TRBJ2-7 and V is TRBV20-1; the match to TRBD2 covers 10 bases. V lost 6 bases to trimming and J lost 1 base; unmatched junction nucleotides: 9. This CDR3 region has 15 residues. CDR1 is DFQATT, CDR2 SNEGSKA, per germline (reference sequence). The CDR3 sequence is CSAGEASGGSYEQYF. The CDR3 region has the DNA TGCAGTGCCGGAGAGGCTAGCGGGGGTTCCTACGAGCAGTACTTC.

Worth noting for this clonotype: An end of the junction differs from the germline gene, which may be a read error. This chain links TRBV5-6 with TRBJ1-2; TRBD1 agrees at 11 bases. The CDR3 has 16 residues. Per the germline V gene, CDR1 is SGHDT and CDR2 is YYEEEE. CDR3 DNA: TGTGCCGGCAGTTCCGGGACAGGGGGAAGTAACTATGGCTACACCTTC. It codes for CAGSSGTGGSNYGYTF.

Comments on this clonotype: A single base separates this from a much larger clone, so it may be a read error. The CDR3 nucleotides are TGCGCCAGCAGCTCTTTGGAGGGTGCTTCCCTAGCGGGAGAACACGAGCAGTACTTC. As protein: CASSSLEGASLAGEHEQYF. V usage is TRBV5-1 and J usage is TRBJ2-7, with 10 bases that match TRBD2. The CDR3 has 19 residues. J gave up 5 bases and V 3 bases, and 20 bases lay outside the gene matches. CDR1 is SGHRS and CDR2 is YFSETQ in the germline V gene.